This T cell receptor beta chain was sequenced in a study of technical replicates of blood from several donors. Generated by immunoSEQ multiplex PCR, the TCRdb table keeps only in-frame clones and is missing some. The table records tens of thousands of clones, around 96% of them present only once. J was trimmed by 3 bases and V by 6 bases; bases with no gene match: 5. Per germline, CDR1 MRHNA and CDR2 SNTAGT. CDR3 size: 15 residues. What was sequenced was T cells isolated from PBMCs. The genes are TRBV6-4 and TRBJ2-2, with 9 bases fitting TRBD2. The receptor's source is a human donor in good health. The CDR3 sequence: CASSETSGDTGELFF. CDR3 sequence (DNA): TGTGCCAGCAGCGAGACTAGCGGAGACACCGGGGAGCTGTTTTTT.